This TCR beta chain was sequenced for a study of blood T cell repertoires in COVID-19. Study-level background: Both acute and convalescent COVID-19 samples were obtained from the United States, Italy and Spain. Nucleic acid was either cDNA or gDNA, and it came from T cells, B-cell-depleted T cells, or PBMCs.

The germline gives CDR1 MNHNS, CDR2 SASEGT. The CDR3 sequence is 14 residues long. V lost 0 bases and J lost 6, with 10 bases in between. Source study methods: Reference gene primers were amplified, and this amplification served to estimate nucleated cell counts. TCRdb's table, derived via immunoSEQ multiplex PCR, lists solely in-frame clones and lacks some. That table supplies the V and J calls and clone size; D and trimming were determined from the DNA. Of around 100,000 clones listed, roughly 90% were seen once; the top ten hold approximately 2.2%. The receptor was derived from a man aged 50 to 60 with active COVID-19. The source material was peripheral blood. This chain links TRBV6-1 with TRBJ2-3, with D possibly being TRBD2 (5 bases). CDR3 residues: CASSEARRIDTQYF. DNA of the CDR3: TGTGCCAGCAGTGAAGCTAGGAGGATTGATACGCAGTATTTT.